This entry lists 14 T cell receptor beta chains sequenced from one sample in a study of siplizumab effects on memory and regulatory T cells. Data came from immunoSEQ multiplex PCR; TCRdb stores just in-frame clones and leaves some out. The sample lists some 100,000 clones, less than 95% occurring once. Source material: Tregs sorted from blood. These receptors originate from a human donor in good health.

The gene calls are TRBV15 and TRBJ2-7, with 12 nucleotides matching TRBD2. Germline lookup yields CDR1 LNHNV and CDR2 YYDKDF (reference sequence). The CDR3 sequence is 17 residues long. The junction had 10 bases not matched to a gene; V was cut back by 5 bases and J by 2 bases. The CDR3 region is CATSERLAGVSPYEQYF. CDR3 nucleotides: TGTGCCACCAGCGAGAGACTAGCGGGAGTGTCGCCCTACGAGCAGTACTTC.

This rearrangement joins TRBV19 to TRBJ2-1, with 11 bases fitting TRBD2. CDR3 length: 15 amino acids. Germline CDR1 is LNHDA and CDR2 is SQIVND (reference sequence). The junction had 9 bases not matched to a gene; V was cut back by 7 bases and J by 7 bases. CDR3 sequence: CASKYSGRESNEQFF. In nucleotides, the CDR3 is TGTGCCAGTAAATATAGCGGGAGGGAAAGTAATGAGCAGTTCTTC.

V is TRBV10-3 and J is TRBJ1-1; D remains ambiguous. The length of the CDR3 is 12 residues. Trimming took off 1 base at V and 10 bases at J, with 10 bases between the two ends. Per the germline V gene, CDR1 is ENHRY and CDR2 is SYGVKD. The CDR3 region is CAISEYGTGAFF. The DNA for the CDR3 is TGTGCCATCAGTGAGTACGGAACGGGAGCTTTCTTT.

This chain connects TRBV7-3 to TRBJ2-6, with a tentative D call TRBD2 (5 bases). The CDR3 runs to 18 residues. CDR1 SGHTA and CDR2 FQGTGA come from the germline V gene. V was shortened by 2 bases and J by 0 bases, with 14 bases between the two germline ends. The CDR3 bases are TGTGCCAGCAGCTTAGGACTTGGACGGCGCTCTGGGGCCAACGTCCTGACTTTC. It specifies CASSLGLGRRSGANVLTF.

The chain links TRBV5-3 to TRBJ1-5, with TRBD1 as a possible D gene (6 bases). TRBV5-3 is given ORF status, its function remaining uncertain. Trimming shortened V by 6 bases and J by 5 bases, and 21 bases separated the two germline ends. CDR3 length: 16 amino acids. CDR3 region: CARNGRGRQEYQPQHF. CDR3 DNA: TGTGCCAGAAACGGCAGAGGCAGACAGGAATATCAGCCCCAGCATTTT.

The chain recombines TRBV28 with TRBJ1-5; tentatively, D is TRBD1 (5 bases). Per the germline V gene, CDR1 is MDHEN and CDR2 is SYDVKM. The CDR3 spans 15 residues. V shed 7 bases and J shed 5 bases, with 18 bases lying between them. CDR3 residues: CASTPGGIGYQPQHF. CDR3 in DNA: TGTGCCAGCACCCCGGGGGGTATAGGATATCAGCCCCAGCATTTT.

The rearrangement uses TRBV28 and TRBJ2-7; 11 nucleotides line up with TRBD2. Trimming took 6 bases from V and 3 from J; bases not matched to a gene: 7. The CDR3 sequence is 15 residues long. From germline, CDR1 is MDHEN and CDR2 SYDVKM. The CDR3 sequence is CASSERLAGRYEQYF. Here the CDR3 DNA reads TGTGCCAGCAGCGAAAGACTAGCGGGACGCTACGAGCAGTACTTC.

CDR3 in amino acids: CASSLLVGRIEFF. Written as DNA, the CDR3 is TGTGCCAGCAGTTTACTCGTGGGCAGGATCGAGTTCTTC. The chain links TRBV27 to TRBJ2-1; D is ambiguous. CDR3 length: 13 residues. Deletions cut 2 bases from V and 14 bases from J, with 16 bases between. Germline V gene data show CDR1 as MNHEY and CDR2 as SMNVEV (reference sequence).

The rearrangement uses TRBV5-1 and TRBJ2-6, with 8 bases lining up with TRBD1. The junction had 13 bases not matched to a gene; V was cut back by 5 bases and J by 3 bases. CDR3 length: 18 amino acids. Per germline, CDR1 SGHRS and CDR2 YFSETQ. CDR3 region: CASRGGWTGTGGANVLTF. The DNA of the CDR3 is TGCGCCAGCAGAGGGGGATGGACAGGGACTGGTGGGGCCAACGTCCTGACTTTC.

The V gene is TRBV4-2, the J gene TRBJ1-2, with a tentative D call TRBD1 (6 bases). Deletions cut 4 bases from V and 7 bases from J, with 22 bases between. CDR1 is LGHNA and CDR2 is YNFKEQ in the germline V gene. The CDR3 has 16 amino acids. The CDR3 DNA sequence: TGTGCCAGCAGCCTAGGACAGCGTACGAAAACCGCTGGCTACACCTTC. Protein product: CASSLGQRTKTAGYTF.

The chain has TRBV18 and TRBJ1-5; possibly TRBD1 for D (5 bases). CDR1 KGHSH and CDR2 LQKENI come from the germline V gene. The length of the CDR3 is 14 residues. Trimming pared 2 bases from V and 2 bases from J, leaving 7 bases between. The CDR3 loop is CASSPTGRNQPQHF. The CDR3, as DNA: TGTGCCAGCTCACCAACAGGACGCAATCAGCCCCAGCATTTT.

J is TRBJ2-1 and V is TRBV7-9; 10 bases fit TRBD1. The CDR3 consists of 15 residues. V gave up 5 bases and J gave up 7 bases; unmatched junction bases: 8. CDR1 and CDR2 from the germline V gene are SEHNR and FQNEAQ (reference sequence). The CDR3, as DNA: TGTGCCAGCAGCAACCGGGACAGGGGATCGAATGAGCAGTTCTTC. It is translated as CASSNRDRGSNEQFF.

V gene TRBV6-1 combines with J gene TRBJ2-7, with D hard to call. This CDR3 has 13 residues. In germline, CDR1 is MNHNS, CDR2 SASEGT. With 3 bases removed from V and 2 bases from J, the gap between germline ends came to 8 bases. As DNA, the CDR3 is TGTGCCAGCAGTGAGCAGATTACCTACGAGCAGTACTTC. It yields the protein CASSEQITYEQYF.

J is TRBJ1-2 and V is TRBV19; TRBD1 matches 10 bases. With 4 bases clipped from V and 2 bases from J, the junction kept 1 base outside the gene matches. The CDR3 totals 14 residues. Germline V gene lookup returns CDR1 LNHDA and CDR2 SQIVND (reference sequence). In DNA, the CDR3 is TGTGCCAGTAGTAGACAGGGGGCGAACTATGGCTACACCTTC. This gives the protein CASSRQGANYGYTF.